The 20 T cell receptor beta chains reported below all come from one sample, sequenced in a study of CD8 T cells in Susac syndrome. An input of about 0.5 to 1 ug of RNA was subjected to reverse transcription using random hexamers. TCRdb re-derived calls from the immunoSEQ multiplex PCR reads in MiXCR, one entry per CDR3 protein. The data contain a few hundred thousand distinct CDR3 sequences, around 95% of them singletons. Sequencing used CD4+ T cells from PBMCs. These receptors originate from a human donor with multiple sclerosis.

This chain connects TRBV29-1 to TRBJ1-1; TRBD1 agrees at 7 bases. The CDR3 extends over 13 amino acids. After removal of 6 bases from V and 2 bases from J, the junction contained 6 bases not matched to a gene. Germline assignment: CDR1 SQVTM and CDR2 ANQGSEA. The CDR3 is CSVRGQPNTEAFF. The CDR3 DNA reads TGCAGCGTGAGGGGACAGCCAAACACTGAAGCTTTCTTT.

The V gene is TRBV12-3 or TRBV12-4, the J gene TRBJ1-6; no firm D call. Trimming stripped 6 bases from V and 12 bases from J, with 15 bases between. The length of the CDR3 is 13 residues. CDR3 nucleotide sequence: TGTGCCAGCAGGCCGGGATTCCCCCTACCCCTCCACTTT. This gives the protein CASRPGFPLPLHF.

CDR3 sequence (DNA): TGCAGCGTTGAAGAAATCCGGGGCTCGGAAGCTTTCTTT. Translated, it gives CSVEEIRGSEAFF. The chain couples TRBV29-1 to TRBJ1-1; maybe TRBD1 (5 bases). Trimming took 0 bases from V and 8 from J, leaving 13 bases between them. Per germline, CDR1 SQVTM and CDR2 ANQGSEA. This CDR3 region has 13 residues.

This clonotype was detected once. The rearrangement links TRBV5-4 to TRBJ1-1; no definite D call. The V gene lost 0 bases and the J gene lost 3 bases, with 15 bases spanning the gap. The CDR3 is 16 amino acids. The germline CDR1 and CDR2 sequences are SGHNT and YYREEE (reference sequence). The CDR3 is CASSLDISTLDTEAFF. The CDR3, as DNA: TGTGCCAGCAGCTTGGATATTAGTACACTAGACACTGAAGCTTTCTTT. Using reference TRBV5-4 and TRBJ1-1 for the parts outside the CDR3, the full variable domain is ETGVTQSPTHLIKTRGQQVTLRCSSQSGHNTVSWYQQALGQGPQFIFQYYREEENGRGNFPPRFSGLQFPNYSSELNVNALELDDSALYLCASSLDISTLDTEAFFGQGTRLTVV.

The rearrangement joins TRBV11-3 to TRBJ2-2; D uncertain. The CDR3 contains 13 residues. In germline, CDR1 is SGHNT, CDR2 YENEEA. V was trimmed by 6 bases and J by 4 bases, leaving 9 bases between them. The CDR3, as DNA: TGTGCCAGCAGTTCGTACTTCACCGGGGAGCTGTTTTTT. Protein sequence: CASSSYFTGELFF. The full variable domain, with the rest looked up from reference TRBV11-3 and TRBJ2-2, is EAGVVQSPRYKIIEKKQPVAFWCNPISGHNTLYWYLQNLGQGPELLIRYENEEAVDDSQLPKDRFSAERLKGVDSTLKIQPAELGDSAVYLCASSSYFTGELFFGEGSRLTVL.

The chain joins TRBV12-3 or TRBV12-4 to TRBJ2-7; D is ambiguous. V was trimmed by 1 base and J by 7 bases, leaving 5 bases between them. This CDR3 has 11 amino acids. Here the CDR3 DNA reads TGTGCCAGCAGTTTAGGGAGTGAGCAGTACTTC. Translating gives CASSLGSEQYF.

The rearrangement uses TRBV5-1 and TRBJ2-7; 12 bases map to TRBD2. Germline assignment: CDR1 SGHRS and CDR2 YFSETQ. The CDR3 runs to 15 residues. The V and J ends lost 5 bases and 7 bases, in that order; junction bases with no gene match: 10. The CDR3 DNA follows: TGCGCCAGCAGTCCACTAGCGGGGGGTTCTTGGGAGCAGTACTTC. This translates into CASSPLAGGSWEQYF.

The gene calls are TRBV5-1 and TRBJ2-3; 13 nucleotides match TRBD2. V was pared by 3 bases and J by 5 bases, with 6 bases of the junction left unmatched. Germline V gives CDR1 SGHRS, CDR2 YFSETQ. The CDR3 contains 16 residues. The CDR3 loop reads CASSSGLAGLRDTQYF. For the CDR3, the DNA is TGCGCCAGCAGCTCGGGACTAGCGGGACTCCGAGATACGCAGTATTTT.

This chain joins TRBV7-2 and TRBJ1-5; tentatively, D is TRBD1 (5 bases). Trimming stripped 1 base from V and 2 bases from J, with 9 bases between. The CDR3 consists of 15 residues. CDR1 and CDR2 from the germline V gene are SGHTA and FQGNSA. The CDR3 DNA sequence: TGTGCCAGCAGCTTAGTTGGGGGAGGCAATCAGCCCCAGCATTTT. Its protein is CASSLVGGGNQPQHF. The full variable domain, rest sourced from reference TRBV7-2 and TRBJ1-5, is GAGVSQSPSNKVTEKGKDVELRCDPISGHTALYWYRQSLGQGLEFLIYFQGNSAPDKSGLPSDRFSAERTGGSVSTLTIQRTQQEDSAVYLCASSLVGGGNQPQHFGDGTRLSIL.

This sequence joins TRBV9 and TRBJ2-3; D is uncertain. Germline CDR1 SGDLS, CDR2 YYNGEE. With 0 bases removed from V and 6 bases from J, the gap between germline ends came to 14 bases. The CDR3 has 15 amino acids. CDR3 amino acids: CASSVEAVSWDTQYF. In DNA, the CDR3 is TGTGCCAGCAGCGTAGAGGCAGTCTCCTGGGATACGCAGTATTTT.

The chain carries TRBV29-1 and TRBJ2-1; possibly TRBD1 or TRBD2 for D (7 bases each). This CDR3 region has 13 residues. Germline V CDR1 and CDR2: SQVTM, ANQGSEA. V shed 2 bases and J shed 9 bases, with 14 bases lying between them. CDR3 protein: CSVEPGGAVEQFF. CDR3 DNA sequence: TGCAGCGTTGAACCAGGGGGGGCCGTTGAGCAGTTCTTC.

V is TRBV14 and J is TRBJ2-7; D gene uncertain. The germline V and J ends were trimmed by 0 bases and 3 bases, with 9 bases remaining between them. This CDR3 is built from 14 residues. Germline values: CDR1 SGHDN, CDR2 FVKESK. The CDR3 reads CASSQDSRHYEQYF. CDR3 nucleotide sequence: TGTGCCAGCAGCCAAGACAGCAGGCACTACGAGCAGTACTTC.

V is TRBV24-1 and J is TRBJ2-3; possibly TRBD1 or TRBD2 for D (5 bases each). The CDR3 extends over 14 amino acids. Germline-derived CDR1 and CDR2 are KGHDR and SFDVKD. V was cut by 3 bases and J by 1 base, with 7 bases left in between. CDR3 region: CATSDRGRTDTQYF. CDR3 in DNA: TGTGCCACCAGTGATAGGGGACGCACAGATACGCAGTATTTT.

Here the CDR3 reads CASSQVRRQETQYF. The CDR3 DNA sequence: TGTGCCAGCAGCCAAGTCCGTCGGCAAGAGACCCAGTACTTC. This chain joins TRBV3-1 and TRBJ2-5; D is unclear. V lost 1 base and J lost 2, with 8 bases in between. Germline V gene data show CDR1 as LGHDT and CDR2 as YNNKEL (reference sequence). CDR3 size: 14 residues.

V usage is TRBV9 and J usage is TRBJ2-5; 9 positions agree with TRBD2. Per germline, CDR1 SGDLS and CDR2 YYNGEE. The CDR3 loop spans 15 amino acids. V lost 0 bases and J lost 4; bases outside the gene matches: 4. This CDR3 reads CASSVGGGAGETQYF. The DNA for the CDR3 is TGTGCCAGCAGCGTAGGCGGGGGGGCCGGAGAGACCCAGTACTTC.

The rearrangement joins TRBV3-1 to TRBJ2-1; TRBD1 aligns across 9 bases. V trimming: 3 bases; J trimming: 2 bases; junction bases outside the gene matches: 8. The CDR3 totals 17 residues. Looked up from germline, CDR1 is LGHDT and CDR2 is YNNKEL (reference sequence). The CDR3 nucleotides read TGTGCCAGCAGCCAGGAGGGGACAGGGTTGACCTACAATGAGCAGTTCTTC. It translates to CASSQEGTGLTYNEQFF.

The chain uses TRBV12-3 or TRBV12-4 and TRBJ2-1; 8 bases align to TRBD2. The junction had 6 bases not matched to a gene; V was cut back by 7 bases and J by 4 bases. This CDR3 spans 14 amino acids. The CDR3 reads CASTSGGRYNEQFF. CDR3 DNA: TGTGCCAGCACCTCGGGGGGGCGGTACAATGAGCAGTTCTTC.

V and J are TRBV12-3 or TRBV12-4 and TRBJ1-1; TRBD1 aligns across 9 bases. CDR3 length: 14 residues. J gave up 4 bases and V 3 bases, and 3 bases lay outside the gene matches. The CDR3 DNA follows: TGTGCCAGCAGTTTTACAGGGGGCGGCACTGAAGCTTTCTTT. Translated: CASSFTGGGTEAFF.

The V gene is TRBV27, the J gene TRBJ2-3, with unresolved D. V lost 7 bases to trimming and J lost 3 bases, with 17 bases between them. Germline V gene lookup returns CDR1 MNHEY and CDR2 SMNVEV (reference sequence). The CDR3 spans 15 residues. This CDR3 reads CASIGLGLGTDTQYF. The CDR3 bases are TGTGCCAGCATTGGGTTAGGGTTAGGGACAGATACGCAGTATTTT.

The genes are TRBV29-1 and TRBJ1-5; D unresolved. V shed 7 bases and J shed 5 bases, with 15 bases lying between them. Germline CDR1 and CDR2: SQVTM and ANQGSEA. CDR3 size: 13 residues. The CDR3 spells CSAVLGRDQPQHF. The CDR3 DNA follows: TGCAGCGCTGTACTCGGACGGGATCAGCCCCAGCATTTT.